The clone carrying this TCR beta chain was seen a handful of times. Its antigen is still unknown. Isolated RNA was reverse transcribed in full, so expressed TCRB transcripts were sequenced. Method: immunoSEQ multiplex PCR; TCRdb's copy keeps in-frame clones and lacks some. The sample holds approximately 270,000 clones; roughly an eighth are singletons and the top ten take roughly 0.018%. This record comes from a study of beta chain features in type 1 diabetes. The study, taken as a whole, reports: Shorter TCRB CDR3s, moderately but significantly so, marked every one of the four CD4+ subsets in Type 1 diabetes patients. There was no resolution here of whether HLA type influences TCRB rearrangement.

CDR1 is SEHNR, CDR2 FQNEAQ, per germline (reference sequence). The length of the CDR3 is 13 residues. V was pared by 8 bases and J by 4 bases, with 14 bases between. Sequencing was done on a sample of naive CD4+ T cells from blood. The chain couples TRBV7-9 to TRBJ2-5, with D maybe TRBD1 (5 bases). The sequence was collected from a young man with type 1 diabetes. The CDR3 nucleotides read TGTGCCAGCGCGCAGGGAACATCAGAGACCCAGTACTTC. Translating gives CASAQGTSETQYF.